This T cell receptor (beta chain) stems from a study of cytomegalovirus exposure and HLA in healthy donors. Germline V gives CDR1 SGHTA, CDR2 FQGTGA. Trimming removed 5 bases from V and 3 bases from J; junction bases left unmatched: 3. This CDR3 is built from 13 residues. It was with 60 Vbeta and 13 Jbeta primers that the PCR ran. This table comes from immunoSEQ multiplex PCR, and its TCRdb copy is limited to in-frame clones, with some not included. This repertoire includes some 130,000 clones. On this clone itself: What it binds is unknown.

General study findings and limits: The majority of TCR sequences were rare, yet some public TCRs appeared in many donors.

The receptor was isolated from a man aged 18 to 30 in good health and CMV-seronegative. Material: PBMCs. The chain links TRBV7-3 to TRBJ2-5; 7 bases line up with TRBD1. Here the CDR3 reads CASSPTGEETQYF. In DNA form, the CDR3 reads TGTGCCAGCAGCCCAACAGGGGAAGAGACCCAGTACTTC.